The 13 T cell receptor beta chains below were found in one sample sequenced in a study of Ad26.COV2.S vaccination and SARS-CoV-2 variants. Treatment denoted: about 20 received Ad26.COV2.S at low or high dose, single or two shots; about five received placebo; per-sample allocation not given. On day 63 after the first injection, vaccine and placebo recipients gave samples. Here immunoSEQ multiplex PCR was the method, and the copy in TCRdb shows in-frame clones only, minus some. The table includes 440,000 or so clones, roughly nine tenths detected once. Sequenced material: peripheral blood, taken in a trial of Ad26.COV2.S vaccine versus placebo. These receptor sequences come from a person between 18 and 59 years old who received the Ad26.COV2.S COVID-19 vaccine or a placebo.

This chain joins TRBV9 and TRBJ2-1, with a weak D call TRBD1 (6 bases). From germline, CDR1 is SGDLS and CDR2 YYNGEE. V was pared by 4 bases and J by 12 bases, with 14 bases between. The CDR3 contains 12 residues. CDR3 sequence: CASSSRQERQFF. The CDR3 coding sequence is TGTGCCAGCAGCTCCCGACAGGAACGGCAGTTCTTC.

Worth noting for this clone: Mismatch with germline at one junction end may stem from a read error. The chain carries TRBV19 and TRBJ1-1, with D unresolved. The germline V gene encodes CDR1 LNHDA and CDR2 SQIVND (reference sequence). This CDR3 contains 14 residues. Here the CDR3 reads CASSLRGWNSEAFF. The CDR3, as DNA: TGTGCCAGTAGTCTGCGGGGTTGGAACTCTGAAGCTTTCTTT.

The CDR3 loop reads CASSYTRNTEAFF. The CDR3, as DNA: TGTGCCAGCAGCTATACGAGAAACACTGAAGCTTTCTTT. This chain uses TRBV7-8 with TRBJ1-1, with no clear D. Trimming removed 4 bases from V and 2 bases from J, with 8 bases in between. From germline, CDR1 is SGHVS and CDR2 FQNEAQ. The CDR3 runs to 13 residues.

This sequence joins TRBV3-1 (or the pseudogene TRBV3-2) and TRBJ2-1; 10 bases match TRBD1. The CDR3 has 12 amino acids. CDR1 is LGHDT, CDR2 YNNKEL, per germline (reference sequence). The V gene end was trimmed by 3 bases and the J gene end by 13 bases; junction bases not matched to a gene: 3. This CDR3 is CASSQGTGAQFF. CDR3 DNA: TGTGCCAGCAGCCAGGGGACAGGGGCACAGTTCTTC.

The chain uses TRBV2 and TRBJ2-5, with TRBD1 as a possible D gene (5 bases). The CDR3 is 12 residues long. CDR1 and CDR2 (germline): SNHLY, FYNNEI. V lost 4 bases to trimming and J lost 6 bases, with 9 bases between them. The CDR3 spells CASSATGQTQYF. DNA for the CDR3: TGTGCCAGCAGTGCTACAGGACAGACCCAGTACTTC. The full variable domain, in which reference TRBV2 and TRBJ2-5 provide the parts outside the CDR3, is EPEVTQTPSHQVTQMGQEVILRCVPISNHLYFYWYRQILGQKVEFLVSFYNNEISEKSEIFDDQFSVERPDGSNFTLKIRSTKLEDSAMYFCASSATGQTQYFGPGTRLLVL.

Concerning this clone itself: A read error may account for a junction end that differs from germline. CDR3 coding DNA: TGTGCCAGCAGCTTGCCCGACCGCTCCATCTCCTTC. This translates into CASSLPDRSISF. The chain couples TRBV5-6 to TRBJ1-2; D is ambiguous. The CDR3 has 12 amino acids. Germline V CDR1 and CDR2: SGHDT, YYEEEE. Full variable domain (missing parts from reference TRBV5-6 and TRBJ1-2): DAGVTQSPTHLIKTRGQQVTLRCSPKSGHDTVSWYQQALGQGPQFIFQYYEEEERQRGNFPDRFSGHQFPNYSSELNVNALLLGDSALYLCASSLPDRSISFGSGTRLTVV.

This clone showed up just once. The genes are TRBV9 and TRBJ1-1, with unresolved D. Trimming shortened V by 2 bases and J by 9 bases, and 17 bases separated the two germline ends. Per germline, CDR1 SGDLS and CDR2 YYNGEE. The CDR3 sequence is 14 residues long. CDR3 residues: CASSVGWGGGQAFF. The CDR3 coding sequence is TGTGCCAGCAGCGTTGGGTGGGGAGGAGGACAAGCTTTCTTT.

The chain links TRBV5-1 to TRBJ2-1; D may be TRBD1 (6 bases). The germline gives CDR1 SGHRS, CDR2 YFSETQ. V dropped 4 bases and J dropped 6 bases, with 17 bases sitting between them. The CDR3 extends over 15 amino acids. Written as DNA, the CDR3 is TGCGCCAGCAGCATGGACAGTCCCCTACTCAATGAGCAGTTCTTC. Its protein product is CASSMDSPLLNEQFF.

The rearrangement uses TRBV5-1 and TRBJ2-1, with TRBD2 matching 10 bases. The CDR3 covers 17 residues. With 2 bases clipped from V and 7 bases from J, the junction kept 12 bases outside the gene matches. CDR1 and CDR2 from the germline V gene are SGHRS and YFSETQ. The CDR3 loop is CASSLEPSGSLGNEQFF. CDR3 nucleotide sequence: TGCGCCAGCAGCTTAGAACCTAGCGGGAGTCTCGGTAATGAGCAGTTCTTC.

This chain joins TRBV6-5 and TRBJ1-1, with D uncertain. V lost 1 base and J 5 bases, leaving 17 bases between the germline ends. Germline V gene sequence: CDR1 MNHEY, CDR2 SVGAGI. The CDR3 covers 16 residues. CDR3 in amino acids: CASSYWSGRSGTEAFF. The CDR3 DNA is TGTGCCAGCAGTTACTGGTCGGGAAGGAGCGGAACTGAAGCTTTCTTT.

This chain joins TRBV5-1 and TRBJ2-7; no clear D gene. This CDR3 spans 14 amino acids. The V end was cut by 0 bases, the J end by 1 base, with 8 bases between. Per germline, CDR1 SGHRS and CDR2 YFSETQ. The CDR3 DNA reads TGCGCCAGCAGCTTGGTGGTGGATTCCTACGAGCAGTACTTC. Translated, it gives CASSLVVDSYEQYF.

The J gene is TRBJ2-1, the V gene TRBV2; 11 positions agree with TRBD2. Germline lookup yields CDR1 SNHLY and CDR2 FYNNEI. The trim removed 9 bases at V and 6 bases at J, leaving 7 bases unmatched. This CDR3 spans 14 amino acids. This CDR3 reads CASRTGTSGNEQFF. For the CDR3, the DNA is TGTGCCAGTAGAACCGGGACTAGCGGCAATGAGCAGTTCTTC.

The chain combines TRBV7-3 with TRBJ2-5, with no clear D. V lost 5 bases and J lost 4, with 11 bases in between. The CDR3 runs to 13 residues. From germline, CDR1 is SGHTA and CDR2 FQGTGA. CDR3 protein: CASSPARGETQYF. CDR3 in DNA: TGTGCCAGCAGCCCCGCGCGAGGAGAGACCCAGTACTTC. Based on the CDR3 plus reference TRBV7-3 and TRBJ2-5, the full variable domain is GAGVSQTPSNKVTEKGKYVELRCDPISGHTALYWYRQSLGQGPEFLIYFQGTGAADDSGLPNDRFFAVRPEGSVSTLKIQRTERGDSAVYLCASSPARGETQYFGPGTRLLVL.